The 25 T cell receptor beta chains in this list originate from one sample, sequenced in a study of Graves' ophthalmopathy and Graves' hyperthyroidism. Amplified TCR beta CDR3 regions were obtained using RNA transcripts as template. Scientists carried out first-round RT-PCR using HTBI primers and then a second-round multiplex PCR. Each CDR3 protein gets one entry after TCRdb re-called the multiplex PCR reads with MiXCR. The sample has some 1.1 million distinct CDR3 sequences; roughly 35% are singletons. The sample consisted of peripheral blood or thyroid tissue (not recorded which). All receptors derive from an adult man with Graves' hyperthyroidism.

The chain recombines TRBV14 with TRBJ2-5; D may be TRBD2 (6 bases). The CDR3 length is 13 residues. Germline V gives CDR1 SGHDN, CDR2 FVKESK. V was shortened by 2 bases and J by 3 bases, with 7 bases between the two germline ends. CDR3 loop: CASSQPGEETQYF. CDR3 nucleotide sequence: TGTGCCAGCAGCCAACCGGGGGAAGAGACCCAGTACTTC.

The sample holds many counts of this clonotype. The rearrangement joins TRBV7-9 to TRBJ2-2; D gene uncertain. The CDR3 spans 14 residues. The germline V and J ends were trimmed by 5 bases and 3 bases, with 10 bases remaining between them. Looked up from germline, CDR1 is SEHNR and CDR2 is FQNEAQ (reference sequence). CDR3 loop: CASSPDQYTGELFF. The CDR3 nucleotides are TGTGCCAGCAGCCCTGACCAGTACACCGGGGAGCTGTTTTTT.

Remarks on this clonotype: One end of the junction is discordant with germline, which a read error may explain. This chain links TRBV30 with TRBJ1-1, with a possible D match to TRBD1 (6 bases). This CDR3 has 14 residues. The V gene's germline CDR1 is GTSNPN and CDR2 SVGIG (reference sequence). The CDR3 DNA sequence: TGTGCCTGGGTTGGTTGGAAGTGGGACACTGAGGCTTTCTTT. Translation: CAWVGWKWDTEAFF.

This chain links TRBV2 with TRBJ1-5; D perhaps matches TRBD1 (6 bases). Germline CDR1 and CDR2: SNHLY and FYNNEI. The CDR3 is made up of 13 amino acids. V was clipped by 7 bases and J by 5 bases, with 12 bases between them. CDR3: CASTWQGYQPQHF. Written as DNA, the CDR3 is TGTGCCAGCACTTGGCAGGGGTATCAGCCCCAGCATTTT.

Many counts were recorded for this clonotype. This chain connects TRBV7-2 to TRBJ1-1; D not resolved. Trimming removed 5 bases from V and 4 bases from J, with 8 bases in between. CDR1 is SGHTA and CDR2 is FQGNSA in the germline V gene. CDR3 length: 12 amino acids. The CDR3 loop reads CASSPGPTEAFF. Here the CDR3 DNA reads TGTGCCAGCAGCCCCGGTCCCACTGAAGCTTTCTTT.

This clonotype showed up many times. The chain is built from TRBV20-1 and TRBJ1-2; 7 bases match TRBD1. Germline lookup yields CDR1 DFQATT and CDR2 SNEGSKA (reference sequence). Losses at the gene ends were 2 bases for V and 7 bases for J; bases not matched to a gene: 7. The CDR3 consists of 13 residues. CDR3 nucleotides: TGCAGTGCTAGAACGACAGGGCTTAGTGGCTACACCTTC. This codes for CSARTTGLSGYTF.

This clonotype was found many times. The chain couples TRBV7-2 to TRBJ2-5; 8 bases fit TRBD2. The CDR3 has 16 amino acids. V was clipped by 1 base and J by 6 bases; unmatched bases: 10. CDR1 SGHTA and CDR2 FQGNSA come from the germline V gene. The CDR3 sequence: CASSLGIGGAGQTQYF. For the CDR3, the DNA is TGTGCCAGCAGCTTAGGGATCGGGGGGGCCGGACAGACCCAGTACTTC. The full variable domain, its missing parts supplied by reference TRBV7-2 and TRBJ2-5, is GAGVSQSPSNKVTEKGKDVELRCDPISGHTALYWYRQSLGQGLEFLIYFQGNSAPDKSGLPSDRFSAERTGGSVSTLTIQRTQQEDSAVYLCASSLGIGGAGQTQYFGPGTRLLVL.

On this clonotype: The CDR3 end shows no conserved phenylalanine or tryptophan, and so a read error is likely. The DNA is left out, because the CDR3 cannot be placed on it with certainty; the CDR3 is given as TCRdb lists it. The chain couples TRBV20-1 to TRBJ2-6; the table's D call, TRBD1, has no DNA check behind it. Germline CDR1 is DFQATT and CDR2 is SNEGSKA (reference sequence). The CDR3 contains 17 residues when both ends are counted. The CDR3: CSAIAGGRPSGANVLVL.

In its sample, this clonotype was seen many times. The CDR3 loop reads CASSPTLGHTEAFF. CDR3 nucleotides: TGTGCCAGCAGCCCGACTCTTGGGCACACTGAAGCTTTCTTT. V usage is TRBV12-3 or TRBV12-4 and J usage is TRBJ1-1, with no clear D. The CDR3 is 14 amino acids. V dropped 6 bases and J dropped 3 bases, with 14 bases sitting between them.

This clonotype appeared a few times. This chain connects TRBV25-1 to TRBJ2-6; a possible D gene is TRBD1 (6 bases). Trimming removed 4 bases from V and 0 bases from J, with 13 bases in between. From germline, CDR1 is MGHDK and CDR2 SYGVNS. The CDR3 has 17 amino acids. The CDR3 DNA reads as TGTGCCAGCAGTGCCCCCGGGACAATCTCTGGGGCCAACGTCCTGACTTTC. This encodes CASSAPGTISGANVLTF.

This clonotype was observed a few times. This chain joins TRBV29-1 and TRBJ1-2; no clear D gene. Per the germline V gene, CDR1 is SQVTM and CDR2 is ANQGSEA. The length of the CDR3 is 12 residues. V shed 5 bases and J shed 2 bases, with 9 bases lying between them. DNA of the CDR3: TGCAGCGTTTCCTTGGGGAACTATGGCTACACCTTC. Its translation: CSVSLGNYGYTF.

This clonotype has a single count. V usage is TRBV6-6 and J usage is TRBJ2-7; 7 bases match TRBD1. V lost 5 bases, J lost 3 bases, and 7 bases stayed unmatched. This CDR3 spans 14 amino acids. Germline assignment: CDR1 MNHNY and CDR2 SVGAGI (reference sequence). CDR3 protein: CASSTPTGRYEQYF. CDR3 sequence (DNA): TGTGCCAGCAGTACGCCGACAGGGCGCTACGAGCAGTACTTC.

The rearrangement uses TRBV12-3 or TRBV12-4 and TRBJ1-2; D may be TRBD1 (5 bases). The CDR3 spans 14 residues. The V gene lost 5 bases and the J gene lost 2 bases, with 12 bases spanning the gap. CDR3 in amino acids: CASSRQTANYGYTF. The CDR3 nucleotides are TGTGCCAGCAGTCGCCAGACAGCAAACTATGGCTACACCTTC.

As to this clonotype: A read error may be the cause here, since a much bigger clone is one base away. This chain connects TRBV10-3 to TRBJ1-1, with D unresolved. The germline gives CDR1 ENHRY, CDR2 SYGVKD. This CDR3 contains 12 residues. The germline V and J ends were trimmed by 6 bases and 2 bases, with 7 bases remaining between them. CDR3 coding DNA: TGTGCCATCAGAGCCGAAAACACTGAAGCTTTCTTT. Translating gives CAIRAENTEAFF.

The genes are TRBV5-4 and TRBJ1-2; D gene unclear. The CDR3 is 15 residues long. Germline CDR1 reads SGHNT; CDR2 reads YYREEE (reference sequence). With 0 bases removed from V and 2 bases from J, the gap between germline ends came to 11 bases. The CDR3 spells CASSLAVIRNYGYTF. The CDR3 bases are TGTGCCAGCAGCTTGGCCGTCATCCGAAACTATGGCTACACCTTC.

This sequence joins TRBV7-2 and TRBJ1-2, with 7 bases matching TRBD1. V dropped 5 bases and J dropped 7; count of bases not matched to a gene: 7. The CDR3 has 13 amino acids. Germline V gene sequence: CDR1 SGHTA, CDR2 FQGNSA. This chain's CDR3 is CASSKMTGSGYTF. In DNA form, the CDR3 reads TGTGCCAGCAGCAAGATGACAGGGAGTGGCTACACCTTC.

This clonotype was counted at least ten times. V gene TRBV29-1 combines with J gene TRBJ2-7; TRBD1 is a possible D gene (6 bases). Germline V gene sequence: CDR1 SQVTM, CDR2 ANQGSEA. Trimming removed 7 bases at V and 6 bases at J, with 16 bases between. The CDR3 spans 12 residues. The CDR3 here is CSAGRGSGEQYF. The CDR3 nucleotides are TGCAGCGCTGGCAGGGGTTCCGGCGAGCAGTACTTC.

This clonotype was found many times. The chain recombines TRBV7-9 with TRBJ1-2; D remains ambiguous. Germline-derived CDR1 and CDR2 are SEHNR and FQNEAQ (reference sequence). The V end was cut by 0 bases, the J end by 3 bases, with 8 bases between. This CDR3 contains 14 residues. Here the CDR3 reads CASSLALGYYGYTF. The DNA for the CDR3 is TGTGCCAGCAGCTTAGCTCTCGGCTACTATGGCTACACCTTC.

The rearrangement joins TRBV29-1 to TRBJ1-2, with 10 bases lining up with TRBD1. Germline CDR1 and CDR2: SQVTM and ANQGSEA. The CDR3 is made up of 12 amino acids. Trimming cost V 6 bases and J 8 bases; bases outside gene matches: 6. CDR3 DNA sequence: TGCAGCGTCGACAGGGGGCTGAACGGCTACACCTTC. Translated, it gives CSVDRGLNGYTF.

This clonotype was seen repeatedly, ten times or more. In DNA form, the CDR3 reads TGTGCCAGCAGTATCATAACCGGGGAGCTGTTTTTT. The encoded protein is CASSIITGELFF. The chain combines TRBV9 with TRBJ2-2; D not resolved. Trimming removed 5 bases from V and 5 bases from J, with 7 bases in between. CDR3 length: 12 residues. Per germline, CDR1 SGDLS and CDR2 YYNGEE. Based on the CDR3 plus reference TRBV9 and TRBJ2-2, the full variable domain is DSGVTQTPKHLITATGQRVTLRCSPRSGDLSVYWYQQSLDQGLQFLIQYYNGEERAKGNILERFSAQQFPDLHSELNLSSLELGDSALYFCASSIITGELFFGEGSRLTVL.

Points on this clonotype: The junction departs from the called germline gene at one end, perhaps through a read error. The J gene is TRBJ1-3, the V gene TRBV25-1; D is unresolved. Germline loops: CDR1 MGHDK, CDR2 SYGVNS. The CDR3 extends over 13 amino acids. CDR3 coding DNA: TGTGCCGGCAGTGAATTTGGGGGAAACACCATATATTTT. Residues: CAGSEFGGNTIYF. The whole variable domain, remainder taken from reference TRBV25-1 and TRBJ1-3, is EADIYQTPRYLVIGTGKKITLECSQTMGHDKMYWYQQDPGMELHLIHYSYGVNSTEKGDLSSESTVSRIRTEHFPLTLESARPSHTSQYLCAGSEFGGNTIYFGEGSWLTVV.

This chain joins TRBV7-9 and TRBJ2-7, with 7 bases aligning to TRBD2. Looked up from germline, CDR1 is SEHNR and CDR2 is FQNEAQ (reference sequence). The CDR3 loop spans 15 amino acids. The J segment lost 0 bases and the V segment lost 7 bases, leaving 9 bases of the junction unmatched. DNA of the CDR3: TGTGCCAGCACCCCCTCTAGCGGTTTCTCCTACGAGCAGTACTTC. This encodes CASTPSSGFSYEQYF.

This clonotype has only one observation. This likely comes from a read error, as the CDR3 has no conserved phenylalanine or tryptophan at its end. This chain connects TRBV7-2 to TRBJ2-5; the match to TRBD1 covers 11 bases. CDR1 and CDR2 from the germline V gene are SGHTA and FQGNSA. J lost 5 bases, V lost 2 bases, and 4 bases had no gene match. This CDR3 contains 15 residues. Here the CDR3 reads CASSLIWDRGETQYL. In DNA form, the CDR3 reads TGTGCCAGCAGCTTAATATGGGACAGGGGGGAGACCCAGTACCTC.

The chain combines TRBV28 with TRBJ2-7; no reliable D call. This CDR3 has 15 amino acids. The germline V gene has CDR1 MDHEN and CDR2 SYDVKM. V lost 3 bases and J lost 0, with 12 bases in between. The CDR3 bases are TGTGCCAGCAGTTTTCCGGGTCGATCCTCCTACGAGCAGTACTTC. Translating gives CASSFPGRSSYEQYF.

To note about this clonotype: A read error is possible here, since a much larger clone lies one base away. The chain is built from TRBV7-9 and TRBJ2-7; possibly TRBD1 for D (6 bases). V lost 6 bases and J 2 bases, leaving 11 bases between the germline ends. Germline V lookup: CDR1 SEHNR, CDR2 FQNEAQ (reference sequence). CDR3 length equals 13 residues. CDR3 DNA: TGTGCCAGCAGGATACAGGGCACCTACGAGCAGTACTTC. The encoded protein is CASRIQGTYEQYF.